Below are 11 T cell receptor beta chains sequenced from a single sample in a study of OX40 agonist ivuxolimab in advanced cancers. Measured with immunoSEQ multiplex PCR; TCRdb has only the in-frame clones, and not every one. The sample has under 70,000 clones; about 85% are singletons. The sample consisted of CD4+ or CD8+ T cells sorted from blood, taken in a trial of the OX40 agonist ivuxolimab. The receptor source for this set is an adult with an advanced solid tumor such as melanoma, head and neck, liver or kidney cancer.

The rearrangement links TRBV5-5 to TRBJ2-2; TRBD2 aligns across 9 bases. V lost 1 base and J lost 4; bases outside the gene matches: 2. This CDR3 has 15 residues. Germline CDR1 is SGHKS and CDR2 is YYEKEE (reference sequence). Here the CDR3 reads CASSLKLAGTGELFF. For the CDR3, the DNA is TGTGCCAGCAGCTTGAAACTAGCGGGCACCGGGGAGCTGTTTTTT.

This sequence joins TRBV7-2 and TRBJ2-5; 9 bases are shared with TRBD2. The CDR3 has 14 residues. CDR1 and CDR2 from the germline V gene are SGHTA and FQGNSA. The junction had 3 bases not matched to a gene; V was cut back by 5 bases and J by 2 bases. DNA of the CDR3: TGTGCCAGCAGCCTCCTAGCGGGGCAAGAGACCCAGTACTTC. This translates into CASSLLAGQETQYF. Full variable domain (rest looked up from reference TRBV7-2 and TRBJ2-5): GAGVSQSPSNKVTEKGKDVELRCDPISGHTALYWYRQSLGQGLEFLIYFQGNSAPDKSGLPSDRFSAERTGGSVSTLTIQRTQQEDSAVYLCASSLLAGQETQYFGPGTRLLVL.

The chain recombines TRBV29-1 with TRBJ2-1; D not certain. With 6 bases removed from V and 2 bases from J, the gap between germline ends came to 23 bases. CDR3 length equals 17 residues. The germline V gene has CDR1 SQVTM and CDR2 ANQGSEA. CDR3 nucleotides: TGCAGCGTCCATCCGTCGGGTTCCAAGCCGGCCTACAATGAGCAGTTCTTC. Protein product: CSVHPSGSKPAYNEQFF.

CDR3: CAWSGDRVNEKLFF. In DNA, the CDR3 is TGTGCCTGGAGCGGCGACAGGGTTAATGAAAAACTGTTTTTT. The rearrangement joins TRBV30 to TRBJ1-4; 7 nucleotides match TRBD1. Germline V gene data show CDR1 as GTSNPN and CDR2 as SVGIG (reference sequence). V was pared by 3 bases and J by 4 bases, with 5 bases of the junction left unmatched. This CDR3 contains 14 residues.

This chain connects TRBV6-1 to TRBJ2-7, with D uncertain. From germline, CDR1 is MNHNS and CDR2 SASEGT. This CDR3 has 13 amino acids. The V and J ends lost 7 bases and 0 bases respectively, with 10 bases between them. In DNA, the CDR3 is TGTGCCAGCATCTGGAGTTCCTCCTACGAGCAGTACTTC. This sequence encodes CASIWSSSYEQYF.

As regards this clone: The same CDR3 also results from other DNA sequences found in this sample. The chain combines TRBV15 with TRBJ2-5; D might be TRBD1 (7 bases). Germline V gives CDR1 LNHNV, CDR2 YYDKDF (reference sequence). V shed 0 bases and J shed 3 bases, with 8 bases lying between them. The CDR3 runs 14 residues. The CDR3 here is CATSRDRGEETQYF. As DNA, the CDR3 is TGTGCCACCAGCAGAGACAGGGGGGAAGAGACCCAGTACTTC.

This CDR3 is CASRSPGTGVSSGANVLTF. CDR3 sequence (DNA): TGTGCCAGCAGGTCCCCCGGGACAGGGGTTTCGTCTGGGGCCAACGTCCTGACTTTC. The chain couples TRBV28 to TRBJ2-6; 10 nucleotides match TRBD1. V gave up 6 bases and J gave up 1 base; unmatched junction bases: 12. Germline V gene data show CDR1 as MDHEN and CDR2 as SYDVKM. The CDR3 totals 19 residues.

The CDR3 here is CSGVAMNTEAFF. The CDR3 DNA follows: TGCAGCGGGGTGGCTATGAACACTGAAGCTTTCTTT. The chain is built from TRBV29-1 and TRBJ1-1; no clear D gene. The CDR3 consists of 12 residues. With 7 bases removed from V and 0 bases from J, the gap between germline ends came to 9 bases. In germline, CDR1 is SQVTM, CDR2 ANQGSEA. The variable domain in full, with the rest retrieved from reference TRBV29-1 and TRBJ1-1, is SAVISQKPSRDICQRGTSLTIQCQVDSQVTMMFWYRQQPGQSLTLIATANQGSEATYESGFVIDKFPISRPNLTFSTLTVSNMSPEDSSIYLCSGVAMNTEAFFGQGTRLTVV.

By share of the sample, this clone is medium-sized (0.01 to 0.1%). The J gene is TRBJ2-4, the V gene TRBV5-5, with 8 bases matching TRBD2. The V and J ends lost 0 bases and 8 bases, in that order; junction bases with no gene match: 4. Germline assignment: CDR1 SGHKS and CDR2 YYEKEE (reference sequence). The CDR3 runs 14 residues. The DNA of the CDR3 is TGTGCCAGCAGCTTGGACAGCGGGAGAGACATTCAGTACTTC. The encoded protein is CASSLDSGRDIQYF.

This clone has only one observation. The V call is TRBV27, the J call TRBJ2-3; tentatively, D is TRBD1 (6 bases). Germline-derived CDR1 and CDR2 are MNHEY and SMNVEV (reference sequence). Deletions cut 2 bases from V and 5 bases from J, with 11 bases between. CDR3 size: 14 residues. CDR3 bases: TGTGCCAGCAGTTTAGGGGGCCAGAGAGATACGCAGTATTTT. Residues: CASSLGGQRDTQYF.

V and J are TRBV11-3 and TRBJ2-1; no reliable D call. CDR1 SGHNT and CDR2 YENEEA come from the germline V gene. Deletions cut 5 bases from V and 5 bases from J, with 13 bases between. The CDR3 has 14 amino acids. The CDR3 DNA reads as TGTGCCAGCAGCCCGGGCCTGGACCACAATGAGCAGTTCTTC. Its translation: CASSPGLDHNEQFF.